The rows below give T cell receptor beta chains drawn from one sample of a study of T cells after yellow fever vaccination. From the 5' RACE reads, TCRdb called clonotypes with MiXCR, one entry per CDR3 protein. The sample lists fewer than 400,000 distinct CDR3 sequences, more than 5.5% occurring once. Sequencing used PBMCs, obtained 5 days after the yellow fever booster vaccination. All receptors come from a man aged 25 to 40 who received the YFV17D yellow fever vaccine. CDR3s include the opening cysteine and the closing phenylalanine or tryptophan. Fields, in order: clone size, D gene, V gene, J gene, CDR3 protein, CDR3 DNA. The D gene is left open where the match is weak. Not all rows give a size; the values are once, few, many and, for expanded clones, a class.

>many|TRBD1|TRBV7-8|TRBJ2-5
CASRTDTGGAQYF
TGTGCCAGCAGGACAGACACAGGGGGCGCCCAGTACTTC
>few|.|TRBV9|TRBJ2-2
CASSVSRKRDTGELFF
TGTGCCAGCAGCGTGTCACGGAAGCGAGACACCGGGGAGCTGTTTTTT
>many|.|TRBV12-3/TRBV12-4|TRBJ2-7
CASLKGSYEQYF
TGTGCCAGCCTAAAGGGGTCCTACGAGCAGTACTTC
>few|.|TRBV7-2|TRBJ2-5
CASSLLYRRETQYF
TGTGCCAGCAGCCTACTATATCGGCGAGAGACCCAGTACTTC
>many|.|TRBV29-1|TRBJ2-3
CSVGGGMTDTQYF
TGCAGCGTTGGAGGGGGGATGACAGATACGCAGTATTTT
>.|.|TRBV12-5|TRBJ2-1
CASAPRGWEQFF
TGTGCTAGTGCACCAAGAGGCTGGGAGCAGTTCTTC
>many|.|TRBV10-3|TRBJ1-6
CAITRDRNNSPLHF
TGTGCCATCACCAGAGACAGGAATAATTCACCCCTCCACTTT
>few|.|TRBV10-2|TRBJ1-4
CASSESTEKLFF
TGCGCCAGCAGTGAGTCGACTGAAAAACTGTTTTTT
>few|.|TRBV18|TRBJ2-7
CASSPVQGIDLVEQYF
TGTGCCAGCTCACCCGTACAGGGCATTGACTTGGTGGAGCAGTACTTC
>.|.|TRBV20-1|TRBJ1-1
CSARKGGGGTEAFF
TGCAGTGCTAGAAAGGGGGGCGGAGGCACTGAAGCTTTCTTT
>few|.|TRBV18|TRBJ1-3
CASSPGLTASGNTIYF
TGTGCCAGCTCACCGGGTCTGACAGCCTCTGGAAACACCATATATTTT
>many|.|TRBV5-1|TRBJ2-1
CASSSSTATYNEQFF
TGCGCCAGCAGCTCTTCGACAGCAACCTACAATGAGCAGTTCTTC
>.|TRBD2|TRBV5-4|TRBJ2-2
CASSLSSGNFITGELFF
TGTGCCAGCAGCTTGAGTAGCGGGAATTTCATCACCGGGGAGCTGTTTTTT
>few|.|TRBV15|TRBJ1-1
CATSRGNTEAFF
TGTGCCACCTCTCGGGGAAACACTGAAGCTTTCTTT
>many|.|TRBV7-2|TRBJ2-7
CASSRQADSYEQYF
TGTGCCAGCAGTCGCCAGGCGGACTCCTACGAGCAGTACTTC
>few|.|TRBV29-1|TRBJ2-7
CSVVDGSGPYEQYF
TGCAGCGTTGTGGACGGGAGCGGACCCTACGAGCAGTACTTC
>.|TRBD2|TRBV29-1|TRBJ2-2
CSVGTSGSIRHTGELFF
TGCAGCGTTGGGACTAGCGGGAGTATTCGGCACACCGGGGAGCTGTTTTTT
>few|.|TRBV14|TRBJ2-1
CASSQHAGSYNEQFF
TGTGCCAGCAGCCAACATGCAGGGTCCTACAATGAGCAGTTCTTC
>few|.|TRBV19|TRBJ2-7
CASSILGSGEQYF
TGTGCCAGTAGTATCCTTGGGTCAGGCGAGCAGTACTTC
>many|TRBD2|TRBV6-5|TRBJ2-1
CASSYTLLAGGSYNEQFF
TGTGCCAGCAGTTACACCTTACTAGCGGGAGGGTCCTACAATGAGCAGTTCTTC
>many|TRBD2|TRBV20-1|TRBJ2-1
CSARDRSGRSYNEQFF
TGCAGTGCTAGAGATCGTAGCGGGCGCTCCTACAATGAGCAGTTCTTC
>.|.|TRBV12-3/TRBV12-4|TRBJ2-7
CASSWGEGGEQYF
TGTGCCAGCAGTTGGGGCGAGGGCGGCGAGCAGTACTTC
>few|.|TRBV4-2|TRBJ2-3
CASSQDLPGVSTDTQYF
TGTGCCAGCAGCCAAGATCTCCCGGGGGTCAGCACAGATACGCAGTATTTT
>.|.|TRBV12-3/TRBV12-4|TRBJ1-3
CASSPSTGRISGNTIYF
TGTGCCAGCAGTCCTTCGACAGGCAGAATCTCTGGAAACACCATATATTTT
>many|TRBD2|TRBV25-1|TRBJ2-1
CASSETGGDEGQGLHNEQFF
TGTGCCAGCAGTGAAACGGGTGGGGACGAGGGGCAGGGACTACACAATGAGCAGTTCTTC
>few|.|TRBV28|TRBJ1-5
CASSPKRQPQHF
TGTGCCAGCAGCCCGAAACGACAGCCCCAGCATTTT
>many|.|TRBV12-3/TRBV12-4|TRBJ2-3
CASKPPSVTDTQYF
TGTGCCAGCAAACCTCCTAGCGTCACAGATACGCAGTATTTT
>few|.|TRBV7-6|TRBJ2-1
CASSLSPTNEQFF
TGTGCCAGCAGCTTATCACCCACCAATGAGCAGTTCTTC
>few|.|TRBV7-9|TRBJ1-1
CASSGGSPWAFF
TGTGCCAGCAGCGGAGGATCCCCCTGGGCTTTCTTT
>many|TRBD1|TRBV12-3/TRBV12-4|TRBJ2-7
CASSPTGGLSYEQYF
TGTGCCAGCAGTCCTACAGGGGGTCTTTCCTACGAGCAGTACTTC
>many|TRBD1|TRBV5-5|TRBJ2-5
CASSLVGQGDAQYF
TGTGCCAGCAGCTTGGTGGGACAGGGGGACGCACAGTACTTC
>few|TRBD2|TRBV4-3|TRBJ2-5
CASSQEVTSGTSTQYF
TGCGCCAGCAGCCAAGAGGTTACTAGCGGGACCTCGACCCAGTACTTC
>.|.|TRBV7-9|TRBJ2-2
CASSWAPTVTGELFF
TGTGCCAGCAGCTGGGCTCCGACAGTCACCGGGGAGCTGTTTTTT
>many|.|TRBV5-1|TRBJ2-1
CASRERISNEQFF
TGCGCCAGCAGGGAGCGGATAAGCAATGAGCAGTTCTTC
>.|TRBD1|TRBV7-9|TRBJ2-7
CASSFGQGMGAYEQYF
TGTGCCAGCAGCTTCGGACAGGGGATGGGGGCCTACGAGCAGTACTTC
>few|.|TRBV28|TRBJ2-3
CASSSLLLLNTGPTDTQYF
TGTGCCAGCAGTTCACTCCTCCTACTTAACACAGGGCCTACAGATACGCAGTATTTT
>.|.|TRBV18|TRBJ1-2
CASSPPQLDVGYGYTF
TGTGCCAGCTCACCACCGCAATTGGACGTAGGCTATGGCTACACCTTC
>many|.|TRBV6-1|TRBJ2-1
CASSDTYYNEQFF
TGTGCCAGCAGTGATACCTACTACAATGAGCAGTTCTTC
>.|.|TRBV10-3|TRBJ1-1
CAISESGARQAFF
TGTGCCATCAGTGAGTCGGGGGCAAGGCAAGCTTTCTTT
>many|TRBD1|TRBV28|TRBJ2-5
CASSLWGVGGAETQYF
TGTGCCAGCAGTTTATGGGGGGTAGGGGGCGCGGAGACCCAGTACTTC
>many|.|TRBV6-2/TRBV6-3|TRBJ2-1
CASSAWPVHEQFF
TGTGCCAGCAGCGCTTGGCCGGTCCATGAGCAGTTCTTC